This T cell receptor beta chain was found in a study of blood T cell repertoires in COVID-19. For the study at large: Acute and convalescent COVID-19 specimens originated in the United States, Italy and Spain. In each case, the material was cDNA or gDNA derived from T cells, B-cell-depleted T cells, or PBMCs.

Trimming took off 3 bases at V and 4 bases at J, with 9 bases between the two ends. CDR3 length: 13 amino acids. Germline V gene lookup returns CDR1 MNHEY and CDR2 SVGAGI. Original data processing: Amplification of reference gene primers was used by the study to estimate nucleated cell counts. Clones were read by immunoSEQ multiplex PCR, and TCRdb kept only the in-frame ones, dropping some. The D gene and trimming were derived from the DNA, and the V and J assignments and clone size from that table. The sample has 53,000 or so clones, about 76% seen once. The chain has TRBV6-5 and TRBJ1-2; D is uncertain. The sequencing sample was made of peripheral blood. The receptor's source is a man aged 45 to 65 with active or convalescent COVID-19. The CDR3 sequence is CASSYGQSYGYTF. The CDR3 coding sequence is TGTGCCAGCAGTTATGGGCAGAGCTATGGCTACACCTTC.